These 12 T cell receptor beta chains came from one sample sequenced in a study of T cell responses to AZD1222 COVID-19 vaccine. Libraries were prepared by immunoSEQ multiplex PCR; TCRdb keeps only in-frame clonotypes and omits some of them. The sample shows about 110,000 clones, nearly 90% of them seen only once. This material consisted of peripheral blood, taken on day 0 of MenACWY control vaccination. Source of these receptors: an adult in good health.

CDR3 DNA: TGTGCCAGCAGTTTGGGACAGATTGATCAGCCCCAGCATTTT. It encodes CASSLGQIDQPQHF. This rearrangement joins TRBV28 to TRBJ1-5; TRBD1 matches 7 bases. Trimming took 3 bases from V and 5 from J; bases not matched to a gene: 4. Germline V gene sequence: CDR1 MDHEN, CDR2 SYDVKM. CDR3 length: 14 residues.

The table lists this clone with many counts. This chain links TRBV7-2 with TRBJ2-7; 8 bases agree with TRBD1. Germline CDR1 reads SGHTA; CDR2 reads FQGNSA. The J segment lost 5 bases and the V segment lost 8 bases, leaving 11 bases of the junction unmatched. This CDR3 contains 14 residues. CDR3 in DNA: TGTGCCAGCGGATTCGGACAGGGCCCCCACGAGCAGTACTTC. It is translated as CASGFGQGPHEQYF.

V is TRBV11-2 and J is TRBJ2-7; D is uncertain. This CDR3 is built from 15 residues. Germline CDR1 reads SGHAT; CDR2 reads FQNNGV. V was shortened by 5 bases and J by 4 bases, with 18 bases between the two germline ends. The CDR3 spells CASSNSGSLLYEQYF. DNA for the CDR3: TGTGCCAGCAGCAACTCGGGTAGCCTTCTTTACGAGCAGTACTTC.

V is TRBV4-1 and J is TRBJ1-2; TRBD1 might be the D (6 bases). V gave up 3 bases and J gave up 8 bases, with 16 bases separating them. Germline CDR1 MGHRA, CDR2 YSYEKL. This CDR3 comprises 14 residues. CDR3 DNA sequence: TGCGCCAGCAGCCAGATCAGGGGCACGCGAGGCTACACCTTC. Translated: CASSQIRGTRGYTF.

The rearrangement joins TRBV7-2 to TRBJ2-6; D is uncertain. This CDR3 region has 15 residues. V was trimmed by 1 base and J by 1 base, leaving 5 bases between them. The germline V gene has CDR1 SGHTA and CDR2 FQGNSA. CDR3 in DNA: TGTGCCAGCAGCTTAGTATCTTCTGGGGCCAACGTCCTGACTTTC. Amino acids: CASSLVSSGANVLTF.

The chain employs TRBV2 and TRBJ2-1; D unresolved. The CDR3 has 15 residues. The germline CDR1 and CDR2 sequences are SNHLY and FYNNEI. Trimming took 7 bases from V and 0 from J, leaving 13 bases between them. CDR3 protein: CASILGGSSYNEQFF. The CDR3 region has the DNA TGTGCCAGCATCTTGGGCGGTAGCTCCTACAATGAGCAGTTCTTC.

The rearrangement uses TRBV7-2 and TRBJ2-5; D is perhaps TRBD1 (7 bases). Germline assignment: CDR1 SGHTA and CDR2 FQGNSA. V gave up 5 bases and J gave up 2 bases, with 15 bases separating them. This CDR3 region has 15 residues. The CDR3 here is CASSRQGGMQETQYF. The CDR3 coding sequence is TGTGCCAGCAGCCGGCAGGGGGGAATGCAAGAGACCCAGTACTTC.

The CDR3 region has the DNA TGTGCCAGCAGCTTAGAGTCCTTAGCGGCCTACGAGCAGTACTTC. Amino acid sequence: CASSLESLAAYEQYF. This chain connects TRBV11-2 to TRBJ2-7; D may be TRBD2 (6 bases). V lost 0 bases and J 2 bases, leaving 11 bases between the germline ends. CDR1 and CDR2 (germline): SGHAT, FQNNGV. CDR3 length: 15 residues.

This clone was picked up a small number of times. This CDR3 is CASSQKQTTGELFF. The CDR3 DNA sequence: TGTGCCAGCAGTCAGAAACAAACCACCGGGGAGCTGTTTTTT. The genes are TRBV7-8 and TRBJ2-2, with D unresolved. Trimming pared 6 bases from V and 4 bases from J, leaving 12 bases between. The germline gives CDR1 SGHVS, CDR2 FQNEAQ. This CDR3 is built from 14 residues.

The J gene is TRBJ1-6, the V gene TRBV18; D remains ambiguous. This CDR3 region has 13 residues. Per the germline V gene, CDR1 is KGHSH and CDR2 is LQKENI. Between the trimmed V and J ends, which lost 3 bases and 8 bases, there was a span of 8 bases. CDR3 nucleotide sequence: TGTGCCAGCTCACCGGAAAGGGATTCACCCCTCCACTTT. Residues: CASSPERDSPLHF.

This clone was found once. DNA of the CDR3: TGTGCCAGCAGCCAAGAGTTAGGTTACACCATATATTTT. Protein: CASSQELGYTIYF. This chain connects TRBV3-1 (or the pseudogene TRBV3-2) to TRBJ1-3, with no clear D. The CDR3 has 13 residues. Germline CDR1 reads LGHDT; CDR2 reads YNNKEL (reference sequence). The V and J ends lost 0 bases and 8 bases respectively, with 8 bases between them.

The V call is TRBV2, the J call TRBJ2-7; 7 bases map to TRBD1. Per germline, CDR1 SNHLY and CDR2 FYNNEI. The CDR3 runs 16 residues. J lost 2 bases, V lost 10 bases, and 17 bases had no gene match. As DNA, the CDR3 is TGTGCCACCTTCCAGGTCGGGACAGCCCTGGCCTACGAGCAGTACTTC. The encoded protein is CATFQVGTALAYEQYF.